This record covers a single T cell receptor beta chain. No antigen is known for it. The data were obtained in a study of CD8+CD57+ T cells in acquired aplastic anemia. At the level of the study: DNA recovered from sorted CD4+ and CD8+ cells had a mean of approximately 3.4 ug. Overall study results and limits: Between patients and controls, approximately 29 CD8+ CDR3 sequences were found in common.

The CDR3 runs 14 residues. V was clipped by 2 bases and J by 0 bases, with 7 bases between them. Germline loops: CDR1 MGHRA, CDR2 YSYEKL. The study profiled TCR beta VDJ and CDR3 using genomic DNA as template. Using its own MiXCR run on the reads, TCRdb lists one record per CDR3 protein. This repertoire shows some 200,000 distinct CDR3 sequences, roughly 55% found once; its top ten account for over 25%. V is TRBV4-1 and J is TRBJ1-1, with unresolved D. The TCR originated in a human donor in good health. Material: sorted CD4+, CD8+, or CD8+CD57+ T cells (not recorded which) from PBMCs. The CDR3 reads CASSQIGLNTEAFF. The CDR3 DNA is TGCGCCAGCAGCCAAATAGGCCTGAACACTGAAGCTTTCTTT.